Listed below are T cell receptor beta chains from one sample, sequenced in a study of blood T cell repertoires in COVID-19. Sequenced by immunoSEQ multiplex PCR; TCRdb stores in-frame clones only, minus some. The repertoire holds fewer than 60,000 clones, with around four fifths as singletons. The sample taken for sequencing was peripheral blood. All receptors come from a man between 65 and 85 years old with active COVID-19. Both conserved end residues are part of each CDR3. The D gene is left open where the match is weak. Clone size is given for some rows only: seen once, a few or many times, or a class if the clone is expanded.

j_call | clone_size | cdr3_length | d_call | v_call | cdr3_aa | cdr3_nt
TRBJ1-2 | NA | 14 | NA | TRBV5-1 | CASSLNLGLYGYTF | TGCGCCAGCAGCTTAAATCTGGGCCTCTATGGCTACACCTTC
TRBJ2-7 | once | 14 | NA | TRBV30 | CAWGNRFFSYEQYF | TGTGCCTGGGGCAACAGGTTTTTCTCCTACGAGCAGTACTTC
TRBJ2-3 | NA | 13 | NA | TRBV28 | CASGTGDTDTQYF | TGTGCCAGCGGTACGGGTGACACAGATACGCAGTATTTT
TRBJ2-5 | once | 15 | TRBD2 | TRBV2 | CASTRAAGGQETQYF | TGTGCCAGCACCCGGGCAGCGGGGGGGCAAGAGACCCAGTACTTC
TRBJ2-7 | NA | 16 | NA | TRBV11-2 | CASSSVPRRVDYEQYF | TGTGCCAGCAGCTCCGTGCCCAGGAGGGTGGACTACGAGCAGTACTTC
TRBJ1-5 | once | 14 | NA | TRBV10-3 | CAISEAVGNQPQHF | TGTGCCATCAGTGAGGCAGTCGGCAATCAGCCCCAGCATTTT
TRBJ1-2 | NA | 13 | NA | TRBV2 | CASIGGSGGGYTF | TGTGCCAGCATAGGCGGTTCTGGCGGTGGCTACACCTTC
TRBJ2-3 | NA | 16 | TRBD2 | TRBV19 | CASSATSGGDTDTQYF | TGTGCCAGTAGTGCGACTAGCGGGGGGGACACAGATACGCAGTATTTT
TRBJ1-6 | few | 16 | TRBD1 | TRBV18 | CASSPPGTGNNSPLHF | TGTGCCAGCTCACCACCCGGGACAGGGAATAATTCACCCCTCCACTTT
TRBJ2-1 | NA | 12 | NA | TRBV3-1/TRBV3-2 | CASSQSGNEQFF | TGTGCCAGCAGCCAAAGCGGCAATGAGCAGTTCTTC